A selection of T cell receptor beta chains follows, all from one sample in a study of cytomegalovirus exposure and HLA in healthy donors. Profiling relied on immunoSEQ multiplex PCR, and the TCRdb table lists in-frame clones only, not all of them. There are some 170,000 clones in the sample; 70% to 80% occur only once, and roughly 1.2% lies in the top ten. Input material: PBMCs. The receptors stem from a woman between 45 and 60 years old in good health and CMV-seronegative. The CDR3 runs from the conserved cysteine through the conserved F or W. D genes are given only for firm matches. Rows give clone size only sometimes, using once, few, many, or a class for an expanded clone.

DNA: TGCGCCAGCAGTGAGAGCCTTACTGTGGGCGCGAACACCGGGGAGCTGTTTTTT
CDR3: CASSESLTVGANTGELFF
D: NA
size: NA
J: TRBJ2-2
V: TRBV10-1

DNA: TGTGCCAGCAGTTTATTTCAGGAGCAGTACTTC
CDR3: CASSLFQEQYF
D: NA
size: NA
J: TRBJ2-7
V: TRBV28

DNA: TGTGCCAGCAGTAGTCCGACAGGCTATTATAGCAATCAGCCCCAGCATTTT
CDR3: CASSSPTGYYSNQPQHF
D: NA
size: once
J: TRBJ1-5
V: TRBV28

DNA: TGTGCCTGGAGTGCGGGACTCGTCAAGACCCAGTACTTC
CDR3: CAWSAGLVKTQYF
D: NA
size: NA
J: TRBJ2-5
V: TRBV30

DNA: TGTGCCAGCAGTTCTCTACAGGGTAGGTTAGCTCGGGAGCAGTACTTC
CDR3: CASSSLQGRLAREQYF
D: NA
size: NA
J: TRBJ2-7
V: TRBV2

DNA: TGTGCTAGTGGTTATTACAGGGTAGGAAGCTCCTACGAGCAGTACTTC
CDR3: CASGYYRVGSSYEQYF
D: NA
size: NA
J: TRBJ2-7
V: TRBV12-5

DNA: TGTGCCAGCGGACAGTATAGCAATCAGCCCCAGCATTTT
CDR3: CASGQYSNQPQHF
D: NA
size: few
J: TRBJ1-5
V: TRBV28

DNA: TGTGCCAGCAGCTCTAACAGGGGCGAGGCCTACGAGCAGTACTTC
CDR3: CASSSNRGEAYEQYF
D: TRBD1
size: once
J: TRBJ2-7
V: TRBV7-9

DNA: TGCGCCAGCAGCCAAGTGAGCAGGGGCCACAATGAGCAGTTCTTC
CDR3: CASSQVSRGHNEQFF
D: NA
size: NA
J: TRBJ2-1
V: TRBV4-3

DNA: TGCAGCGTTGAAGACAGGGCGGGAAACTATGGCTACACCTTC
CDR3: CSVEDRAGNYGYTF
D: NA
size: NA
J: TRBJ1-2
V: TRBV29-1

DNA: TGTGCCAGCAGCTTCGGGCAGGGTACCGAGCAGTACTTC
CDR3: CASSFGQGTEQYF
D: NA
size: once
J: TRBJ2-7
V: TRBV7-6

DNA: TGTGCCAGCAGCCCAAGGGGGACTAGCGGTTGGAATGAGCAGTTCTTC
CDR3: CASSPRGTSGWNEQFF
D: TRBD2
size: NA
J: TRBJ2-1
V: TRBV13

DNA: TGTCAGGACTATACTCAACTTAGCAATCAGCCCCAGCATTTT
CDR3: CQDYTQLSNQPQHF
D: NA
size: NA
J: TRBJ1-5
V: TRBV29-1

DNA: TGTGCCAGCAGCTTAGTGACTAGCGTCCACGAGCAGTACTTC
CDR3: CASSLVTSVHEQYF
D: TRBD2
size: NA
J: TRBJ2-7
V: TRBV7-2

DNA: TGCGCCAGCAGCTCCCAGGGGGCTGGGCAGCCCCAGCATTTT
CDR3: CASSSQGAGQPQHF
D: TRBD1
size: NA
J: TRBJ1-5
V: TRBV5-1

DNA: TGTGCCAGCAGTGTTTCTTCTCGGGACAAACCTTACTTC
CDR3: CASSVSSRDKPYF
D: NA
size: NA
J: TRBJ2-7
V: TRBV2

DNA: TGCGCCAGCAGCCAAGTCCAGAAACAGGGCCTTGGGCAGTTCTTC
CDR3: CASSQVQKQGLGQFF
D: NA
size: NA
J: TRBJ2-1
V: TRBV4-1

DNA: TGTGCCAGTAGTTCTACAGGGGGCCGCACCGGGGAGCTGTTTTTT
CDR3: CASSSTGGRTGELFF
D: TRBD1
size: NA
J: TRBJ2-2
V: TRBV19

DNA: TGTGCCAGCAGCCAGAACACGGGAGACAGTAACATTCAGTACTTC
CDR3: CASSQNTGDSNIQYF
D: NA
size: NA
J: TRBJ2-4
V: TRBV4-2

DNA: TGTGCCAGCAGCCCTCACCCTCCGGGGAACACCGGGGAGCTGTTTTTT
CDR3: CASSPHPPGNTGELFF
D: NA
size: NA
J: TRBJ2-2
V: TRBV6-6

DNA: TGTGCCAGCAGCAACAGACAGGGGTCCTACGAGCAGTACTTC
CDR3: CASSNRQGSYEQYF
D: TRBD1
size: NA
J: TRBJ2-7
V: TRBV28

DNA: TGTGCCAGCAGTTTAGGAGGGGACTACACCTTC
CDR3: CASSLGGDYTF
D: NA
size: NA
J: TRBJ1-2
V: TRBV28

DNA: TGTGCCAGCAGCTTCGGGGTTGGAGCTTTCTTT
CDR3: CASSFGVGAFF
D: NA
size: NA
J: TRBJ1-1
V: TRBV7-9

DNA: TGTGCCAGTAGCCCGATTGACAGGACCTATGGCTACACCTTC
CDR3: CASSPIDRTYGYTF
D: NA
size: NA
J: TRBJ1-2
V: TRBV19

DNA: TGCGCCAGCAGCCGGGAGCCTAACTATGGCTACACCTTC
CDR3: CASSREPNYGYTF
D: NA
size: NA
J: TRBJ1-2
V: TRBV4-3

DNA: TGCGCCAGCAGCCAAAATCTAGCGGGACCATACGAGCAGTACTTC
CDR3: CASSQNLAGPYEQYF
D: TRBD2
size: NA
J: TRBJ2-7
V: TRBV4-1

DNA: TGTGCCAGCAGTTTTAGCGGGGGTAACGAGCAGTACTTC
CDR3: CASSFSGGNEQYF
D: TRBD2
size: few
J: TRBJ2-7
V: TRBV7-8

DNA: TGTGCCAGCAGCTTGGCCGGGGTTGGTGAAAAACTGTTTTTT
CDR3: CASSLAGVGEKLFF
D: NA
size: NA
J: TRBJ1-4
V: TRBV5-5

DNA: TGTGCCAGCAGTTCTACGGGACAGGGGGTGTTTGGCTACACCTTC
CDR3: CASSSTGQGVFGYTF
D: TRBD1
size: NA
J: TRBJ1-2
V: TRBV28

DNA: TGTGCCAGCAGCTTATACAGGGCGGTCACTGAAGCTTTCTTT
CDR3: CASSLYRAVTEAFF
D: NA
size: NA
J: TRBJ1-1
V: TRBV7-2

DNA: TGTGCCAGCAGGGGGGGGACAGGGACCGGAAACACCATATATTTT
CDR3: CASRGGTGTGNTIYF
D: TRBD1
size: NA
J: TRBJ1-3
V: TRBV28

DNA: TGTGCCACCAGCGTACCGCAGGGAGGCCCGGTCCCGAGCTCTGGAAACACCATATATTTT
CDR3: CATSVPQGGPVPSSGNTIYF
D: NA
size: NA
J: TRBJ1-3
V: TRBV15

DNA: TGTGCCAGCTCACCACTGCGTCCTAGCGGGAGTAGCCCCTCCTACGAGCAGTACTTC
CDR3: CASSPLRPSGSSPSYEQYF
D: TRBD2
size: NA
J: TRBJ2-7
V: TRBV18

DNA: TGTGCCAGCAGTTTATTTTCTGGGGAGCTGTTTTTT
CDR3: CASSLFSGELFF
D: NA
size: once
J: TRBJ2-2
V: TRBV28

DNA: TGTGCCAGCAGCCTTCGACAGGGCTATGGCTACACCTTC
CDR3: CASSLRQGYGYTF
D: TRBD1
size: NA
J: TRBJ1-2
V: TRBV14

DNA: TGTGCCAGCAGCTTAGATTCGGTGTACGAGCAGTACTTC
CDR3: CASSLDSVYEQYF
D: NA
size: NA
J: TRBJ2-7
V: TRBV11-2

DNA: TGTGCCAGCAGCGGCTCGGGGAATACGCAGTATTTT
CDR3: CASSGSGNTQYF
D: NA
size: NA
J: TRBJ2-3
V: TRBV9

DNA: TGTGCCAGCTCCCGGGCAGGGTACTCTGGAAACACCATATATTTT
CDR3: CASSRAGYSGNTIYF
D: NA
size: NA
J: TRBJ1-3
V: TRBV6-5

DNA: TGTGCCAGCAGCTTCCCTAGTACCTACGAGCAGTACTTC
CDR3: CASSFPSTYEQYF
D: NA
size: NA
J: TRBJ2-7
V: TRBV5-8

DNA: TGTGCCAGCAGCGGACTTCGGGAGGGGAATGAGCAGTTCTTC
CDR3: CASSGLREGNEQFF
D: TRBD2
size: few
J: TRBJ2-1
V: TRBV9

DNA: TGTGCCAGCAGCTTACTAACCACTCTAGCGGGCGAGCAGTACTTC
CDR3: CASSLLTTLAGEQYF
D: TRBD2
size: NA
J: TRBJ2-7
V: TRBV7-9

DNA: TGTGCCAGCAGTCACGGACAGGGGTATTCACCCCTCCACTTT
CDR3: CASSHGQGYSPLHF
D: TRBD1
size: NA
J: TRBJ1-6
V: TRBV6-4